Each of the 9 T cell receptor beta chains below was sequenced from the same sample in a study of shared clonotypes between healthy human individuals. Profiling relied on immunoSEQ multiplex PCR, and the TCRdb table lists in-frame clones only, not all of them. Of around 500,000 clones listed, 81% are singletons. The specimen sequenced was PBMCs. All receptors derive from a woman in her thirties or forties in good health. Some clones in this sample may be carry-over from other donors' samples.

This clone was seen a single time. The V gene is TRBV7-8, the J gene TRBJ1-1; D may be TRBD1 (5 bases). Germline V gene sequence: CDR1 SGHVS, CDR2 FQNEAQ. With 3 bases removed from V and 11 bases from J, the gap between germline ends came to 16 bases. The CDR3 contains 13 residues. The CDR3: CASSFDPLEGAFF. Written as DNA, the CDR3 is TGTGCCAGCAGCTTTGACCCGTTAGAGGGGGCTTTCTTT. The full variable domain, its missing parts supplied by reference TRBV7-8 and TRBJ1-1, is GAGVSQSPRYKVAKRGQDVALRCDPISGHVSLFWYQQALGQGPEFLTYFQNEAQLDKSGLPSDRFFAERPEGSVSTLKIQRTQQEDSAVYLCASSFDPLEGAFFGQGTRLTVV.

CDR3 coding DNA: TGTGCCAGCAGTAAACAGGGGTCTAGCGAGCAGTTCTTC. Protein sequence: CASSKQGSSEQFF. The V call is TRBV7-7, the J call TRBJ2-1; 7 bases match TRBD1. CDR1 SSHAT and CDR2 FNYEAQ come from the germline V gene (reference sequence). The CDR3 has 13 residues. The J segment lost 10 bases and the V segment lost 6 bases, leaving 9 bases of the junction unmatched.

The chain is built from TRBV6-1 and TRBJ1-2; D is uncertain. Trimming took off 7 bases at V and 2 bases at J, with 17 bases between the two ends. The V gene's germline CDR1 is MNHNS and CDR2 SASEGT. The CDR3 totals 15 residues. The chain's CDR3 is CASTLSRSGNYGYTF. CDR3 coding DNA: TGTGCCAGCACCCTCTCCAGGTCGGGGAACTATGGCTACACCTTC.

This clone appeared a few times. The rearrangement joins TRBV11-3 to TRBJ2-1; 8 nucleotides line up with TRBD1. The germline CDR1 and CDR2 sequences are SGHNT and YENEEA. The CDR3 consists of 15 residues. The V and J ends lost 1 base and 4 bases, in that order; junction bases with no gene match: 3. The CDR3 bases are TGTGCCAGCAGCTTAGCTGGGACAGGTTACAATGAGCAGTTCTTC. It translates to CASSLAGTGYNEQFF.

This clone was detected only once. This sample also contains other DNA sequences that code for the same CDR3. V and J are TRBV7-2 and TRBJ2-7; 9 bases align to TRBD2. This CDR3 spans 14 amino acids. Germline trimming cut 3 bases from V and 0 bases from J; bases unmatched to any gene: 0. The germline gives CDR1 SGHTA, CDR2 FQGNSA. The CDR3 here is CASSLTSGSYEQYF. CDR3 nucleotide sequence: TGTGCCAGCAGCTTGACTAGCGGCTCCTACGAGCAGTACTTC. The variable domain in full, with the rest retrieved from reference TRBV7-2 and TRBJ2-7, is GAGVSQSPSNKVTEKGKDVELRCDPISGHTALYWYRQSLGQGLEFLIYFQGNSAPDKSGLPSDRFSAERTGGSVSTLTIQRTQQEDSAVYLCASSLTSGSYEQYFGPGTRLTVT.

J is TRBJ2-5 and V is TRBV7-3; D tentatively fits TRBD1 or TRBD2 (5 bases each). Trimming cost V 7 bases and J 5 bases, with 20 bases left between them. Germline CDR1 SGHTA, CDR2 FQGTGA. This CDR3 comprises 15 residues. Written as DNA, the CDR3 is TGTGCCAGCAACTCCGAGGGACGGGCAGGCGAGACCCAGTACTTC. Its protein product is CASNSEGRAGETQYF.

This clone was observed a single time. This chain joins TRBV2 and TRBJ1-2; D is perhaps TRBD1 (5 bases). The germline V gene has CDR1 SNHLY and CDR2 FYNNEI. The CDR3 spans 13 residues. Trimming stripped 4 bases from V and 7 bases from J, with 13 bases between. Here the CDR3 reads CASSVQGFGGYTF. CDR3 sequence (DNA): TGTGCCAGCAGTGTTCAGGGCTTCGGTGGCTACACCTTC.

The V call is TRBV9, the J call TRBJ2-7; 9 bases match TRBD2. The V gene's germline CDR1 is SGDLS and CDR2 YYNGEE. V lost 2 bases and J lost 4; bases outside the gene matches: 10. This CDR3 is built from 16 residues. CDR3 DNA sequence: TGTGCCAGCAGCGTTGGAGTTAGCGGGGGTCCGTACGAGCAGTACTTC. It codes for CASSVGVSGGPYEQYF.

The chain uses TRBV2 and TRBJ2-7, with 9 bases identical to TRBD1. The length of the CDR3 is 14 residues. Looked up from germline, CDR1 is SNHLY and CDR2 is FYNNEI. The V gene end was trimmed by 3 bases and the J gene end by 5 bases; junction bases not matched to a gene: 5. The CDR3 sequence: CASSDGTGTNEQYF. CDR3 sequence (DNA): TGTGCCAGCAGTGACGGGACAGGGACGAACGAGCAGTACTTC.